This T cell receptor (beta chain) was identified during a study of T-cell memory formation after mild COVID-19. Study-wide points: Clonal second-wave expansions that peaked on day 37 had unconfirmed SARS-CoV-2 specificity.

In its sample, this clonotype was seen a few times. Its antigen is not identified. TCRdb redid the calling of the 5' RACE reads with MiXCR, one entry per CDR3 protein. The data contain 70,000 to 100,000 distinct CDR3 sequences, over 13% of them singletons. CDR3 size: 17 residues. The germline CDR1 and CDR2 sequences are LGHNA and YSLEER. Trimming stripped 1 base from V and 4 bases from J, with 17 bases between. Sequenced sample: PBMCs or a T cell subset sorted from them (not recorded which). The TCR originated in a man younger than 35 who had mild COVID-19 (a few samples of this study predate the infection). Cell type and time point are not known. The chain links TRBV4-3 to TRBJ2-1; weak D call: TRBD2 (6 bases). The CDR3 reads CASSQAPLGGEYNEQFF. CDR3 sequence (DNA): TGCGCCAGCAGCCAAGCCCCCCTTGGCGGGGAATACAATGAGCAGTTCTTC.